This T cell receptor (beta chain) was found in a study of T cell changes during pregnancy in multiple sclerosis. There are a few counts of this clone. Libraries were prepared by immunoSEQ multiplex PCR; TCRdb keeps only in-frame clonotypes and omits some of them. The data hold about 20,000 clones, with approximately 91% observed a single time. CDR3 length: 14 amino acids. Germline V gives CDR1 MNHNS, CDR2 SASEGT. Trimming removed 5 bases from V and 5 bases from J; junction bases left unmatched: 8. The source of this sequence is a female donor in good health, enrolled as a control in a pregnancy study. The starting material was CD8+ T cells from peripheral blood mononuclear cells, obtained after pregnancy. The chain uses TRBV6-1 and TRBJ2-7, with TRBD1 matching 8 bases. As DNA, the CDR3 is TGTGCCAGCAGTAAGGGACAGGATATCGACGAGCAGTACTTC. Translating it yields CASSKGQDIDEQYF.